One T cell receptor beta chain is described in this entry. This specimen comes from a study of OX40 agonist ivuxolimab in advanced cancers. Study-wide background: Three patients responded partially, comprising one with hepatocellular carcinoma and two with cutaneous melanoma.

Patients who had autoimmune disease history or got systemic immunosuppression were left out. This CDR3 region has 15 residues. V was pared by 5 bases and J by 4 bases, with 9 bases of the junction left unmatched. The germline V gene encodes CDR1 LGHNA and CDR2 YNFKEQ. Profiling relied on immunoSEQ multiplex PCR, and the TCRdb table lists in-frame clones only, not all of them. The sample holds about 48,000 clones, roughly 81% seen once. This clonotype was obtained from an adult with an advanced solid tumor such as melanoma, head and neck, liver or kidney cancer. The V and J genes are TRBV4-2 and TRBJ1-1; 8 positions agree with TRBD1. Sequences were derived from CD4+ or CD8+ T cells sorted from blood, sampled in a trial of the OX40 agonist ivuxolimab. CDR3 region: CASSIGQGRGTEAFF. The CDR3 DNA reads TGTGCCAGCAGCATCGGACAGGGAAGGGGCACTGAAGCTTTCTTT.